The clone carrying this T cell receptor beta chain showed up many times. What it binds is unknown. These data belong to a study of response to subunit inactivated influenza vaccine. Study observations and caveats: The study's authors posited that every seasonal influenza vaccination enlists few new T cells.

TCRdb re-analysed the RT-PCR reads in MiXCR, keeping a single row per CDR3 protein. The table shows 250,000 to 350,000 distinct CDR3 sequences, with about 20% occurring only once. Germline V gene lookup returns CDR1 SQVTM and CDR2 ANQGSEA. CDR3 length: 13 amino acids. V was shortened by 4 bases and J by 1 base, with 10 bases between the two germline ends. Specimen: PBMCs from blood, collected approximately 22 months after vaccination. This receptor was identified in a man between 45 and 75 years old who received an inactivated influenza vaccine. The V call is TRBV29-1, the J call TRBJ1-1, with D uncertain. CDR3 DNA: TGCAGCGTTGGGGATTGGGGGAACACTGAAGCTTTCTTT. As protein: CSVGDWGNTEAFF. Looking up the rest from reference TRBV29-1 and TRBJ1-1 gives the full variable domain: SAVISQKPSRDICQRGTSLTIQCQVDSQVTMMFWYRQQPGQSLTLIATANQGSEATYESGFVIDKFPISRPNLTFSTLTVSNMSPEDSSIYLCSVGDWGNTEAFFGQGTRLTVV.